The clone carrying this TCR beta chain has only one observation. Antigen unknown. The treatment here: some 20 received Ad26.COV2.S at low or high dose, single or two shots; about 5 received placebo; per-sample allocation not given. All samples were drawn on day 63, counting from the first vaccine or placebo injection. Cohort 1b enrolled adults aged 18-55 years in Boston. The data were obtained in a study of Ad26.COV2.S vaccination and SARS-CoV-2 variants. General study results and limits: Assessments of TCR breadth and depth may have underestimated the total T cell responses.

Sequencing was performed with immunoSEQ multiplex PCR; in TCRdb, only in-frame clones are kept and a portion is missing. The table shows more than 400,000 clones, with approximately 90% occurring only once. This TCR was recovered from a person aged 18-65 years who received the Ad26.COV2.S COVID-19 vaccine or a placebo. The sequences come from peripheral blood, collected in a trial of Ad26.COV2.S vaccine versus placebo.

The CDR3 sequence is CASSVEGIPGTPNTGELFF. CDR3 coding DNA: TGTGCCAGCAGCGTCGAAGGTATTCCGGGGACCCCAAACACCGGGGAGCTGTTTTTT. The rearrangement uses TRBV9 and TRBJ2-2; D possibly matches TRBD1 or TRBD2 (5 bases each). Germline CDR1 and CDR2: SGDLS and YYNGEE. This CDR3 spans 19 amino acids. V was shortened by 2 bases and J by 2 bases, with 22 bases between the two germline ends.